The 10 T cell receptor beta chains given below trace back to one sample, sequenced in a study of T-cell memory formation after mild COVID-19. In TCRdb, the 5' RACE reads were re-called with MiXCR into one record per CDR3 protein. In the table there are hundreds of thousands of distinct CDR3 sequences, around a quarter of which are singletons. Material for sequencing was PBMCs or a T cell subset sorted from them (not recorded which). Receptor source: an adult woman who had mild COVID-19 (a few samples of this study predate the infection). Cell type and time point are not known.

This clonotype turned up a few times. The CDR3 coding sequence is TGTGCCAGCACCAAGGTCGGCATCCAAGAGACCCAGTACTTC. The encoded protein is CASTKVGIQETQYF. The chain couples TRBV6-5 to TRBJ2-5; D unresolved. Germline V CDR1 and CDR2: MNHEY, SVGAGI. V dropped 7 bases and J dropped 1 base, with 13 bases sitting between them. The CDR3 totals 14 residues.

This clonotype has just a few counts. The chain recombines TRBV12-3 or TRBV12-4 with TRBJ2-7, with TRBD2 matching 8 bases. V was clipped by 3 bases and J by 2 bases; unmatched bases: 6. The CDR3 has 15 residues. The CDR3 nucleotides read TGTGCCAGCAGTTTTAGGCGGGGGGTCGCCTACGAGCAGTACTTC. Protein sequence: CASSFRRGVAYEQYF.

J is TRBJ2-7 and V is TRBV5-1; 9 positions match TRBD1. This CDR3 has 14 amino acids. The germline gives CDR1 SGHRS, CDR2 YFSETQ. V gave up 3 bases and J gave up 5 bases; unmatched junction bases: 6. CDR3 sequence reads: CASSYTQGAHEQYF. Written as DNA, the CDR3 is TGCGCCAGCAGCTATACACAGGGGGCCCACGAGCAGTACTTC.

J is TRBJ1-1 and V is TRBV15; D not certain. The germline gives CDR1 LNHNV, CDR2 YYDKDF (reference sequence). Trimming removed 4 bases from V and 5 bases from J, with 14 bases in between. CDR3 length: 14 amino acids. CDR3 coding DNA: TGTGCCACCAGCAAAGATCTAAGCGGGACTGAAGCTTTCTTT. Its protein product is CATSKDLSGTEAFF.

The gene calls are TRBV12-3 or TRBV12-4 and TRBJ2-6; the D gene is possibly TRBD1 (5 bases). This CDR3 region has 18 residues. Trimming removed 6 bases from V and 0 bases from J, with 18 bases in between. The CDR3 DNA follows: TGTGCCAGCAGCGAGACCGACAGCCACTACTCTGGGGCCAACGTCCTGACTTTC. This translates into CASSETDSHYSGANVLTF.

The sample holds a few counts of this clonotype. CDR3 protein: CASSYRGLGNTIYF. CDR3 coding DNA: TGTGCCAGCAGTTATAGGGGGCTTGGAAACACCATATATTTT. The chain joins TRBV12-3 or TRBV12-4 to TRBJ1-3, with TRBD1 identical over 7 bases. Germline trimming cut 4 bases from V and 3 bases from J; bases unmatched to any gene: 3. This CDR3 has 14 residues.

This clonotype appeared many times. In nucleotides, the CDR3 is TGTGCCAGCAGCGACCCGGGGTGGAGCACTGAAGCTTTCTTT. This encodes CASSDPGWSTEAFF. The gene calls are TRBV6-2 or TRBV6-3 and TRBJ1-1; D uncertain. CDR3 size: 14 residues. CDR1 and CDR2 from the germline V gene are MNHEY and SVGEGT. V lost 6 bases and J 4 bases, leaving 15 bases between the germline ends.

The chain joins TRBV5-1 to TRBJ2-1; TRBD2 matches 14 bases. J lost 6 bases, V lost 7 bases, and 6 bases had no gene match. Germline-derived CDR1 and CDR2 are SGHRS and YFSETQ. The CDR3 is 15 residues long. In nucleotides, the CDR3 is TGCGCCAGCTGGCCCGGGACTAGCGGGGGCAATGAGCAGTTCTTC. Its protein is CASWPGTSGGNEQFF.

This clonotype was counted between two and nine times. The gene calls are TRBV10-3 and TRBJ2-2; 9 positions match TRBD1. Germline lookup yields CDR1 ENHRY and CDR2 SYGVKD. V shed 6 bases and J 2 bases; nucleotides not matched to a gene: 7. The CDR3 covers 16 residues. CDR3 bases: TGTGCCATCAGCTCATCGGGACAGGGAAACACCGGGGAGCTGTTTTTT. It is translated as CAISSSGQGNTGELFF.

The chain joins TRBV5-1 to TRBJ2-1, with 10 bases matching TRBD2. The CDR3 has 15 amino acids. The junction had 4 bases not matched to a gene; V was cut back by 2 bases and J by 5 bases. Germline V gives CDR1 SGHRS, CDR2 YFSETQ. The CDR3 nucleotides are TGCGCCAGCAGCTTCGGGACTAGCGAAGACAATGAGCAGTTCTTC. This translates into CASSFGTSEDNEQFF.